This T cell receptor (beta chain) is from a study of T-cell memory formation after mild COVID-19. Across the whole study: There were largely donor-specific TCR clusters. General study results and limits: Cross-reactive memory appears to have joined, as suggested by some responding clones showing up in pre-infection memory.

Turning to this clonotype: Its antigen is as yet unknown.

Germline CDR1 and CDR2: SGHRS and YFSETQ. Trimming cost V 4 bases and J 6 bases; bases outside gene matches: 11. The CDR3 consists of 16 residues. A 5'RACE reaction primed in the constant segment made cDNA libraries of TCR alpha and TCR beta, and these carried sample barcodes and UMIs. TCRdb itself ran the 5' RACE reads through MiXCR, one entry per CDR3 protein. The sample contains hundreds of thousands of distinct CDR3 sequences, about a sixth of which appear only once. The genes are TRBV5-1 and TRBJ2-1; 9 nucleotides agree with TRBD1. Sample: PBMCs or a T cell subset sorted from them (not recorded which). The source is an adult woman who had mild COVID-19 (a few samples of this study predate the infection). Cell type and time point are not known. Here the CDR3 DNA reads TGCGCCAGCAGCCCGACGGACAGGGGCGCCCTCAATGAGCAGTTCTTC. Amino acids: CASSPTDRGALNEQFF.